Listed below are T cell receptor beta chains from one sample, sequenced in a study of blood T cells in healthy people across ages. From the 5' RACE reads, TCRdb called clonotypes with MiXCR, one entry per CDR3 protein. The sample includes 850,000 to 1,000,000 distinct CDR3 sequences, around 48% seen only once; the top ten take roughly 13%. The sequencing sample was made of blood. The receptors were sampled from a man in his thirties or forties in good health. CDR3s include the opening cysteine and the closing phenylalanine or tryptophan. The order of the fields is V gene, clone size, D gene, J gene, CDR3 DNA, CDR3 protein. A D gene is named only where the DNA matches it firmly. Clone size, where shown, is once, few, many, or a class for clones that have expanded.

TRBV29-1	-	-	TRBJ1-2	TGCAGCGTTGAAGATGGGGCGCCACTGTATGGCTACACCTTC	CSVEDGAPLYGYTF
TRBV7-9	-	-	TRBJ1-1	TGTGCCAGCAGCTCGCTACAGAAAGAAGCTTTCTTT	CASSSLQKEAFF
TRBV28	-	-	TRBJ2-7	TGTGCCAGCAGGCCACCACCGGGACGGAAGGGGTACGAGCAGTACTTC	CASRPPPGRKGYEQYF
TRBV7-2	-	-	TRBJ2-5	TGTGCCAGCAGCTCACAGGTATCCCAAGAGACCCAGTACTTC	CASSSQVSQETQYF
TRBV20-1	-	TRBD2	TRBJ2-5	TGCAGTGCGAGGACTAGCGGGGGGTCACGATCGCCCGTTGAGACCCAGTACTTC	CSARTSGGSRSPVETQYF
TRBV7-9	few	-	TRBJ2-1	TGTGCCAGCAGCGCAGACACTCAAGAGACCCAGTTCTTC	CASSADTQETQFF
TRBV7-2	-	-	TRBJ1-5	TGTGCCAGCAGAGTCCAGGGAATAACCAATCAGCCCCAGCATTTT	CASRVQGITNQPQHF
TRBV11-3	-	-	TRBJ2-6	TGTGCCAGCAGCTTAGACCCAGGGGTCGGGGCCAACGTCCTGACTTTC	CASSLDPGVGANVLTF
TRBV11-2	-	TRBD2	TRBJ2-5	TGTGCCAGCAGCTTAACGGCGGGGGGGCAAGAGACCCAGTACTTC	CASSLTAGGQETQYF
TRBV20-1	-	TRBD1	TRBJ1-5	TGCAGTGCTAACACCGGGACAGGGGTCTATAGCAATCAGCCCCAGCATTTT	CSANTGTGVYSNQPQHF
TRBV6-2/TRBV6-3	-	-	TRBJ1-1	TGTGCCAGCACCCGATATCTACAGGGCCGGATGAACACTGAAGCTTTCTTT	CASTRYLQGRMNTEAFF
TRBV5-5	-	-	TRBJ2-7	TGTGCCAGCAGAATAACAGGGAAATACGAGCAGTACTTC	CASRITGKYEQYF
TRBV6-5	few	-	TRBJ2-7	TGTGCCAGCAGTTTATCCATCCCGGGAAGCCCCATAAGTTTCGACGAGCAGTACTTC	CASSLSIPGSPISFDEQYF
TRBV20-1	few	TRBD1	TRBJ2-3	TGCAGTGCTAGAGACCAAGGGGGACAGGGGACAGATACGCAGTATTTT	CSARDQGGQGTDTQYF
TRBV10-3	-	TRBD1	TRBJ1-4	TGTGCCATCAGACAGGGACAGGGAAATGAAAAACTGTTTTTT	CAIRQGQGNEKLFF
TRBV6-6	-	-	TRBJ1-2	TGTGCCAGCACAGTGGACGTGTTTGGTATCCATGGCTACACCTTC	CASTVDVFGIHGYTF
TRBV7-9	-	TRBD2	TRBJ2-5	TGTGCCAGCAGCGAAACTAGCGGGACTCTGGAGACCCAGTACTTC	CASSETSGTLETQYF
TRBV7-9	many	-	TRBJ1-1	TGTGCCAGCAGCCCCCAGTGGACTGTGAACACTGAAGCTTTCTTT	CASSPQWTVNTEAFF
TRBV6-5	few	-	TRBJ2-3	TGTGCCAGCAAGACTACCAGCAGCACAGATACGCAGTATTTT	CASKTTSSTDTQYF
TRBV6-5	few	TRBD1	TRBJ2-3	TGTGCCAGCAGTTGGACAGGGGGGGAAACAGATACGCAGTATTTT	CASSWTGGETDTQYF
TRBV5-1	few	-	TRBJ2-3	TGTGCCAGCAGTCTGGCCCGGGGAACTACAGATACGCAGTATTTT	CASSLARGTTDTQYF
TRBV4-1	-	-	TRBJ2-2	TGCGCCAGCAGCCCGAGGGACTTCCCTAGCGCGAACACCGGGGAGCTGTTTTTT	CASSPRDFPSANTGELFF
TRBV7-9	few	-	TRBJ2-1	TGTGCCAGCAGCTTCGGGACTCACGAGAATGAGCAGTTCTTC	CASSFGTHENEQFF
TRBV7-3	-	-	TRBJ1-1	TGTGCCAGCAGCTGGGCCGCGGCGAACACTGAGGCTTTCTTT	CASSWAAANTEAFF
TRBV6-2/TRBV6-3	-	-	TRBJ2-1	TGTGCCAGCAGCTCCCCCGGGGGTAGGGATGAGCAGTTCTTC	CASSSPGGRDEQFF
TRBV4-1	-	TRBD1	TRBJ2-7	TGCGCCAGCAGCCAACCGGGACAGTTGGATATAGACGAGCAGTACTTC	CASSQPGQLDIDEQYF
TRBV5-1	-	-	TRBJ2-7	TGCGCCAGCAAGCCCGGGGCAGAGTCCTACGAGCAGTACTTC	CASKPGAESYEQYF
TRBV24-1	once	TRBD1	TRBJ2-1	TGTGCCACCAGTGATCCCCGGACAGGGGGCACTGAGCAGTTCTTC	CATSDPRTGGTEQFF
TRBV7-2	-	TRBD2	TRBJ2-5	TGTGCCAGCAGCTTAATTCCGGGGGGCCAAGAGACCCAGTACTTC	CASSLIPGGQETQYF
TRBV4-2	-	-	TRBJ2-5	TGTGCCAGCAGCCAAGATCGGGAGACTGAGCAGTACTTC	CASSQDRETEQYF
TRBV6-5	once	TRBD1	TRBJ1-1	TGTGCCAGCGGAGGGACAGGGCTAGATACTTTCTTT	CASGGTGLDTFF
TRBV2	-	-	TRBJ1-6	TGTGCCAGCGGGACGGATTATAATTCACCCCTCAACTTT	CASGTDYNSPLNF
TRBV6-5	-	-	TRBJ2-1	TGTGCCAGCAGTTACCGCGACAACTACAATGAGCAGTTCTTC	CASSYRDNYNEQFF
TRBV28	-	TRBD1	TRBJ2-7	TGTGCCAGCAGACTTACCGGGACAGGCGCCTACGAGCAGTACTTC	CASRLTGTGAYEQYF
TRBV6-5	-	TRBD1	TRBJ1-1	TGTGCCATCAGGGACCCGGGACAGGCGAACACTGAAGCTTTCTTT	CAIRDPGQANTEAFF
TRBV5-1	-	TRBD2	TRBJ2-3	TGCGCCAGCAGCTGGACTAGCGGCCCCAGCACAGATACGCAGTATTTT	CASSWTSGPSTDTQYF
TRBV4-1	-	TRBD2	TRBJ2-5	TGCGCCAGCAGCCATCTTCTAGCGGGGTGGGAGGAGACCCAGTACTTC	CASSHLLAGWEETQYF
TRBV5-1	-	TRBD1	TRBJ1-2	TGCGCCAGCAGCTTTTCCACAGGGGCTGACTATGGCTACACCTTC	CASSFSTGADYGYTF
TRBV6-2/TRBV6-3	-	-	TRBJ2-2	TGTGCCAGCAGTTACCCTACTGGGACCGACACGGGGGAGCTGTTTTTT	CASSYPTGTDTGELFF
TRBV27	few	-	TRBJ2-5	TGTGCCAGCCGTTCCGGGCGGACGGACCCCTACAATGAGCAGTACTTC	CASRSGRTDPYNEQYF
TRBV6-2/TRBV6-3	few	TRBD1	TRBJ2-3	TGTGCCGCAGGGACAGGGGCAACCACAGATACGCAGTATTTT	CAAGTGATTDTQYF
TRBV7-9	-	-	TRBJ2-1	TGTGCCAGCAGCTCTTCGGACTTCCCGCGCAACAATGAGCAGTTCTTC	CASSSSDFPRNNEQFF
TRBV7-9	-	-	TRBJ1-2	TGTGCCAGCAATTCTTACAGGGTTGCCTATGGCTACACCTTC	CASNSYRVAYGYTF
TRBV7-2	many	TRBD2	TRBJ2-5	TGTGCCAGCAGCTTAGGGACTAGCGGGGGAAGGACCCAGTACTTC	CASSLGTSGGRTQYF
TRBV9	few	-	TRBJ2-1	TGTGCCAGCAGCGTAGCTATCGGGTCCTACGATGAGCAGTTCTTC	CASSVAIGSYDEQFF
TRBV4-1	many	-	TRBJ2-7	TGCGCCAGCAGCCAAGATTTCAGGAACGAGCAGTACTTC	CASSQDFRNEQYF
TRBV6-4	few	TRBD2	TRBJ2-1	TGTGCCAGCACCAGAGATAGCGGGGGGGCGGGTGAGCAGTTCTTC	CASTRDSGGAGEQFF
TRBV11-2	-	-	TRBJ1-3	TGTGCCAGCAGCTGGGACATCTCTGGAAACACCATATATTTT	CASSWDISGNTIYF
TRBV20-1	-	TRBD1	TRBJ1-6	TGCAGTGCTAGAGCCGACAGGGGCAATTCACCCCTCCACTTT	CSARADRGNSPLHF
TRBV6-1	-	TRBD1	TRBJ1-5	TGTGCCAGCAGTCCCCGGACAGGGGGCTCGTTGGGCAATCAGCCCCAGCATTTT	CASSPRTGGSLGNQPQHF